This paragraph reports one TCR beta chain. The data were obtained in a study of T cell repertoires in cytomegalovirus infection. TCRdb used MiXCR to reprocess the reads, holding one entry per CDR3 protein. In the table there are about 740,000 distinct CDR3 sequences, approximately 40% of which are singletons. This CDR3 has 17 amino acids. The V gene's germline CDR1 is MNHNY and CDR2 SVGAGI (reference sequence). V was clipped by 5 bases and J by 0 bases; unmatched bases: 10. The source of this sequence is a human donor in good health (CMV status not recorded). Some clones in this sample may be carry-over from other donors' samples. Sequenced input: PBMCs. This chain uses TRBV6-6 with TRBJ2-5; TRBD2 matches at 9 bases. The CDR3 loop reads CASSRGTSTNDQETQYF. In nucleotides, the CDR3 is TGTGCCAGCAGTAGAGGGACTAGCACCAACGACCAAGAGACCCAGTACTTC.